The 12 T cell receptor beta chains presented below share a single source sample, sequenced in a study of T cells in Graves' hyperthyroidism and ophthalmopathy (dated by TCRdb to between 2018 and 2021). The library was made by multiplex PCR. The data were produced on an Illumina HiSeq 2000. The TCR beta CDR3 regions were amplified from the RNA transcripts. The TCR CDR3 was subjected to a first round of RT-PCR using the HTBI primer set and the Qiagen OneStep RT-PCR kit. TCRdb reworked the public reads: Q25 trimming with fastp, MiXCR clone assembly, productive beta chains retained. Rows are unified per CDR3 protein, each entry keeping the most common DNA and genes. The sample yields approximately 400,000 distinct CDR3 sequences; 20% to 30% were counted once. About 70% of the sample is in the top ten clones. The sequencing sample was made of blood. The receptors were gathered from a man between 45 and 60 years old with Graves' hyperthyroidism.

This clonotype was recorded a few times. The rearrangement uses TRBV19 and TRBJ2-7; D is tentatively TRBD1 or TRBD2 (5 bases each). CDR3 size: 13 residues. The V end lost 9 bases, the J end lost 7 bases, and 19 bases lay between the germline ends. From germline, CDR1 is LNHDA and CDR2 SQIVND (reference sequence). The CDR3 coding sequence is TGTGCCAGCTTGGGGGAGAACCGCCGTGAGCAGTACTTC. It translates to CASLGENRREQYF.

This clonotype has ten or more counts. This chain uses TRBV7-2 with TRBJ2-7; the match to TRBD2 covers 11 bases. Germline lookup yields CDR1 SGHTA and CDR2 FQGNSA. The trim removed 6 bases at V and 3 bases at J, leaving 7 bases unmatched. This CDR3 is 15 amino acids long. The CDR3 spells CASRVPGTSGYEQYF. The DNA for the CDR3 is TGTGCCAGCAGGGTACCCGGGACTAGCGGCTACGAGCAGTACTTC. The full variable domain, with the rest looked up from reference TRBV7-2 and TRBJ2-7, is GAGVSQSPSNKVTEKGKDVELRCDPISGHTALYWYRQSLGQGLEFLIYFQGNSAPDKSGLPSDRFSAERTGGSVSTLTIQRTQQEDSAVYLCASRVPGTSGYEQYFGPGTRLTVT.

This clonotype was counted only a few times. The V and J genes are TRBV20-1 and TRBJ2-7; 9 nucleotides align to TRBD1. V gave up 7 bases and J gave up 3 bases; unmatched junction bases: 7. The CDR3 has 13 amino acids. Germline-derived CDR1 and CDR2 are DFQATT and SNEGSKA (reference sequence). CDR3 protein: CSGRDREDYEQYF. The CDR3 coding sequence is TGCAGTGGCCGGGACAGGGAAGACTACGAGCAGTACTTC.

This chain joins TRBV29-1 and TRBJ2-3, with TRBD1 as a possible D gene (6 bases). Trimming pared 4 bases from V and 2 bases from J, leaving 10 bases between. Germline values: CDR1 SQVTM, CDR2 ANQGSEA. The CDR3 is made up of 13 amino acids. The CDR3 here is CSVVDRTTDTQYF. In DNA, the CDR3 is TGCAGCGTTGTAGACAGGACCACAGATACGCAGTATTTT.

There are many counts of this clonotype. The J gene is TRBJ2-7, the V gene TRBV12-3 or TRBV12-4, with no clear D. This CDR3 has 15 residues. The V end was cut by 5 bases, the J end by 6 bases, with 20 bases between. The CDR3 region is CASSPLGSPLSEQYF. CDR3 DNA: TGTGCCAGCAGTCCCCTGGGGTCTCCCCTATCCGAGCAGTACTTC.

There are many counts of this clonotype. V is TRBV20-1 and J is TRBJ1-5, with 8 positions matching TRBD1. CDR1 is DFQATT and CDR2 is SNEGSKA in the germline V gene (reference sequence). The CDR3 sequence is 14 residues long. After removal of 5 bases from V and 2 bases from J, the junction contained 5 bases not matched to a gene. CDR3 in amino acids: CSALLGQGNQPQHF. The CDR3, as DNA: TGCAGTGCTCTACTGGGACAGGGCAATCAGCCCCAGCATTTT.

This clonotype was counted only a few times. The chain carries TRBV18 and TRBJ2-1, with no clear D. Trimming removed 5 bases at V and 10 bases at J, with 12 bases between. The CDR3 has 12 residues. Germline CDR1 KGHSH, CDR2 LQKENI. CDR3 protein: CASSSSGREQFF. DNA for the CDR3: TGTGCCAGCTCATCGTCAGGTCGGGAGCAGTTCTTC. Using reference TRBV18 and TRBJ2-1 for the parts outside the CDR3, the full variable domain is NAGVMQNPRHLVRRRGQEARLRCSPMKGHSHVYWYRQLPEEGLKFMVYLQKENIIDESGMPKERFSAEFPKEGPSILRIQQVVRGDSAAYFCASSSSGREQFFGPGTRLTVL.

The CDR3 loop is CASVGDRGLLEQYF. In nucleotides, the CDR3 is TGTGCCAGTGTGGGAGACAGGGGGCTTTTGGAGCAGTACTTC. V gene TRBV6-1 combines with J gene TRBJ2-7; 10 positions match TRBD1. The V segment lost 9 bases and the J segment 7 bases; nucleotides outside the gene matches: 12. The CDR3 is made up of 14 amino acids. CDR1 is MNHNS and CDR2 is SASEGT in the germline V gene.

This clonotype was seen only once. The genes are TRBV3-1 and TRBJ2-7; 8 bases line up with TRBD1. The V and J ends lost 1 base and 5 bases, in that order; junction bases with no gene match: 7. The CDR3 is 15 residues long. Germline-derived CDR1 and CDR2 are LGHDT and YNNKEL (reference sequence). The CDR3 coding sequence is TGTGCCAGCAGCCAAGGACAGGGGTCGCCCGACGAGCAGTACTTC. It codes for CASSQGQGSPDEQYF.

This clonotype occurred a few times. J is TRBJ1-2 and V is TRBV6-1; D unclear. CDR1 and CDR2 from the germline V gene are MNHNS and SASEGT. V was shortened by 1 base and J by 7 bases, with 22 bases between the two germline ends. The CDR3 spans 17 residues. CDR3 sequence reads: CASSEGSSGMSVSGYTF. The CDR3, as DNA: TGTGCCAGCAGTGAAGGCTCTTCCGGGATGAGTGTATCTGGCTACACCTTC.

V and J are TRBV19 and TRBJ2-3; D is uncertain. Trimming pared 1 base from V and 2 bases from J, leaving 10 bases between. The germline gives CDR1 LNHDA, CDR2 SQIVND (reference sequence). CDR3 size: 15 residues. Here the CDR3 DNA reads TGTGCCAGTAGTATAGGGGGTTTCGACACAGATACGCAGTATTTT. Protein product: CASSIGGFDTDTQYF.

The rearrangement uses TRBV28 and TRBJ2-7; the D gene could be TRBD1 or TRBD2 (7 bases each). The CDR3 contains 13 residues. Looked up from germline, CDR1 is MDHEN and CDR2 is SYDVKM. V shed 10 bases and J shed 5 bases, with 18 bases lying between them. The CDR3 loop is CATQGGSFNEQYF. The CDR3, as DNA: TGTGCCACCCAGGGGGGGTCTTTCAACGAGCAGTACTTC.